This TCR beta chain was recorded in a study of T cell changes during pregnancy in multiple sclerosis. Assay used: immunoSEQ multiplex PCR; TCRdb lists only in-frame clones, some missing. The sample contains fewer than 60,000 clones, roughly 92% of which appear only once. The CDR3 consists of 22 residues. With V trimmed by 4 bases and J by 0 bases, 20 bases remained unmatched. CDR1 is SGHRS and CDR2 is YFSETQ in the germline V gene. The chain recombines TRBV5-1 with TRBJ2-4, with 12 positions matching TRBD2. Sequencing was performed on CD4+ T cells from peripheral blood mononuclear cells, taken after pregnancy. This clonotype was sampled from a female donor with multiple sclerosis, enrolled in a pregnancy study. The CDR3 here is CASSGLAGPNSGGGLAKNIQYF. As DNA, the CDR3 is TGCGCCAGCAGCGGACTAGCGGGGCCAAATAGCGGGGGGGGCTTAGCCAAAAACATTCAGTACTTC.